A selection of T cell receptor beta chains follows, all from one sample in a study of OX40 agonist ivuxolimab in advanced cancers. The method was immunoSEQ multiplex PCR; TCRdb's version includes in-frame clones alone and lacks a portion of them. The profile covers 100,000 to 140,000 clones, with approximately 90% appearing a single time and around 1.2% taken by the ten largest. The sequenced sample was CD4+ or CD8+ T cells sorted from blood, obtained in a trial of the OX40 agonist ivuxolimab. These receptors were obtained from an adult with an advanced solid tumor such as melanoma, head and neck, liver or kidney cancer. Each CDR3 is given without its conserved first and last residue. Fields, in order: clone size, CDR3 length, V gene, J gene, CDR3 protein. Size tells how often a clone was seen (once, few, many) or the class of an expanded clone, and some rows leave it out.

NA	9	TRBV2	TRBJ2-1	AGTQGREQF
NA	15	TRBV18	TRBJ2-1	ASSPPGLAGGVAEQF
once	13	TRBV27	TRBJ2-3	ASRLRGSNTDTQY
NA	12	TRBV5-4	NA	ASSLLGGAGEQY
NA	10	TRBV6-1	TRBJ1-1	AFGGWLTEAF
NA	10	TRBV28	TRBJ2-3	ASSLFAGTQY
NA	11	TRBV28	TRBJ1-5	AGRTTGFQPQH
NA	13	TRBV4-1	TRBJ2-1	ASSQAAGVSHEQF
NA	14	TRBV4-1	TRBJ2-2	ASSQTRPYTHGELF
NA	12	TRBV5-4	TRBJ2-3	ASSLRRETDTQY
NA	14	TRBV7-3	TRBJ2-2	ASSSRQGGTTGELF
NA	12	TRBV4-3	TRBJ1-2	ASSPAGQNYGYT
once	12	TRBV11-2	TRBJ1-2	ASSSSGTGALRA